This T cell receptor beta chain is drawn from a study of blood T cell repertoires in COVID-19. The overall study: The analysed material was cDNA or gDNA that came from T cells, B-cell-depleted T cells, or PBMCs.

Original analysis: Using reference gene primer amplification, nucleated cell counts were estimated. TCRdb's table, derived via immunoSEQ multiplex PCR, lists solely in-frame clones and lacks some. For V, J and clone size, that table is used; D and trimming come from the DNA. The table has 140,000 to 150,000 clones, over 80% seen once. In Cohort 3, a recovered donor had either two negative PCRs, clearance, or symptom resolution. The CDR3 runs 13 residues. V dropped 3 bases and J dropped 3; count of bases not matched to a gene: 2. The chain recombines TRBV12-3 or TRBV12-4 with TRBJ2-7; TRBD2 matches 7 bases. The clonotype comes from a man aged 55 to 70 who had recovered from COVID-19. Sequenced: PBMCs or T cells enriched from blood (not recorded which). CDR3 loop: CASSFAGVYEQYF. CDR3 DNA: TGTGCCAGCAGTTTTGCGGGGGTCTACGAGCAGTACTTC.